The 32 T cell receptor beta chains reported below all come from one sample, sequenced in a study of beta chain features in type 1 diabetes. Findings and limits, study-wide: Among all four CD4+ subsets, Type 1 diabetes patients had TCRB CDR3s that were moderately but significantly shorter.

Which antigens these TCRs recognize remains unknown. The sequenced template was cDNA made from the entire isolated RNA. Profiled with immunoSEQ multiplex PCR; TCRdb holds only in-frame clones, not every one. The sample shows around 250,000 clones, about 15% of them seen only once. The material sequenced was naive CD4+ T cells from blood. These receptors all stem from a man aged 25 to 40 with type 1 diabetes.

This clone was seen only a few times. J is TRBJ2-2 and V is TRBV5-1; 9 nucleotides line up with TRBD1. The trim removed 4 bases at V and 5 bases at J, leaving 3 bases unmatched. This CDR3 comprises 14 residues. Germline V lookup: CDR1 SGHRS, CDR2 YFSETQ. As DNA, the CDR3 is TGCGCCAGCAGCCGGACAGGGGTGACCGGGGAGCTGTTTTTT. It yields the protein CASSRTGVTGELFF.

The chain joins TRBV7-9 to TRBJ1-2; 9 bases fit TRBD1. J lost 1 base, V lost 4 bases, and 13 bases had no gene match. Germline CDR1 reads SEHNR; CDR2 reads FQNEAQ (reference sequence). The CDR3 contains 18 residues. The CDR3 loop is CASSSSGTGSSFNYGYTF. In DNA form, the CDR3 reads TGTGCCAGCAGCTCCTCCGGGACAGGGTCCTCATTTAACTATGGCTACACCTTC.

The gene calls are TRBV5-1 and TRBJ1-6, with D hard to call. Germline V gene sequence: CDR1 SGHRS, CDR2 YFSETQ. Between the trimmed V and J ends, which lost 0 bases and 1 base, there was a span of 8 bases. The CDR3 length is 16 residues. CDR3 in DNA: TGCGCCAGCAGCTTGGACGATGCGTCCTATAATTCACCCCTCCACTTT. Its protein product is CASSLDDASYNSPLHF.

In this sample, this clone turned up a few times. This rearrangement joins TRBV5-6 to TRBJ2-1; D remains ambiguous. The CDR3 extends over 15 amino acids. V lost 0 bases, J lost 0 bases, and 7 bases lay in between. Germline CDR1 SGHDT, CDR2 YYEEEE. For the CDR3, the DNA is TGTGCCAGCAGCTTGGGCCGGAGCTCCTACAATGAGCAGTTCTTC. This codes for CASSLGRSSYNEQFF.

The chain joins TRBV9 to TRBJ1-1, with D possibly matching TRBD1 (5 bases). V dropped 4 bases and J dropped 3 bases, with 13 bases sitting between them. Per germline, CDR1 SGDLS and CDR2 YYNGEE. CDR3 size: 14 residues. The CDR3 is CASSSREEDTEAFF. The CDR3, as DNA: TGTGCCAGCAGCTCCAGGGAAGAGGACACTGAAGCTTTCTTT.

This clone was counted between two and nine times. This chain joins TRBV5-1 and TRBJ2-7, with 9 bases aligning to TRBD1. This CDR3 has 13 residues. In germline, CDR1 is SGHRS, CDR2 YFSETQ. J gave up 6 bases and V 5 bases, and 6 bases lay outside the gene matches. The CDR3 DNA sequence: TGCGCCAGCAGACTAACAGGGGGCGCCGAGCAGTACTTC. Translation: CASRLTGGAEQYF.

The J gene is TRBJ2-1, the V gene TRBV4-1, with 10 bases fitting TRBD1. The J segment lost 8 bases and the V segment lost 0 bases, leaving 13 bases of the junction unmatched. This CDR3 spans 18 amino acids. The germline CDR1 and CDR2 sequences are MGHRA and YSYEKL. The CDR3 nucleotides are TGCGCCAGCAGCCAAGATAGATACCGGGACAGGGGAGTCGATGAGCAGTTCTTC. Translated: CASSQDRYRDRGVDEQFF.

This chain uses TRBV6-1 with TRBJ2-3, with 8 bases fitting TRBD2. V dropped 4 bases and J dropped 8; count of bases not matched to a gene: 8. The germline V gene encodes CDR1 MNHNS and CDR2 SASEGT. CDR3 length: 14 residues. The CDR3 nucleotides are TGTGCCAGCAGTGTTCGGGGGGGAGCTGGTACGCAGTATTTT. Protein: CASSVRGGAGTQYF.

This clone came up a few times. V is TRBV4-1 and J is TRBJ2-7; D perhaps matches TRBD1 (5 bases). CDR3 length: 14 amino acids. V dropped 1 base and J dropped 2 bases, with 9 bases sitting between them. Per germline, CDR1 MGHRA and CDR2 YSYEKL. The DNA for the CDR3 is TGCGCCAGCAGCCAAGCCGACAGAACCTACGAGCAGTACTTC. This translates into CASSQADRTYEQYF.

This clone has a handful of counts. This chain links TRBV11-3 with TRBJ2-5; D gene ambiguous. This CDR3 spans 11 amino acids. Looked up from germline, CDR1 is SGHNT and CDR2 is YENEEA. Trimming cost V 1 base and J 6 bases, with 3 bases left between them. CDR3 DNA sequence: TGTGCCAGCAGCTTAGGGCAGACCCAGTACTTC. Translating gives CASSLGQTQYF.

The chain employs TRBV10-3 and TRBJ2-1; 14 nucleotides match TRBD2. Germline loops: CDR1 ENHRY, CDR2 SYGVKD. V gave up 8 bases and J gave up 7 bases; unmatched junction bases: 4. The CDR3 is 14 amino acids. This CDR3 reads CAIGGLAGVNEQFF. The CDR3 region has the DNA TGTGCCATCGGGGGACTAGCGGGAGTTAATGAGCAGTTCTTC.

Remarks on this clone: Additional DNA sequences in this sample encode the identical CDR3. This chain links TRBV5-6 with TRBJ2-5; 9 positions match TRBD1. The CDR3 is 15 residues long. CDR1 is SGHDT and CDR2 is YYEEEE in the germline V gene. Trimming at V came to 3 bases and at J to 5 bases, leaving 8 bases not matched to a gene. The CDR3 sequence is CASSSGTGSRETQYF. The CDR3 coding sequence is TGTGCCAGCAGCTCCGGGACAGGGTCCCGGGAGACCCAGTACTTC. Drawing the rest from reference TRBV5-6 and TRBJ2-5, the complete variable domain is DAGVTQSPTHLIKTRGQQVTLRCSPKSGHDTVSWYQQALGQGPQFIFQYYEEEERQRGNFPDRFSGHQFPNYSSELNVNALLLGDSALYLCASSSGTGSRETQYFGPGTRLLVL.

In its sample, this clone was seen a few times. The V and J genes are TRBV6-1 and TRBJ1-1; 7 bases line up with TRBD1. V trimming: 6 bases; J trimming: 7 bases; junction bases outside the gene matches: 8. Germline CDR1 MNHNS, CDR2 SASEGT. The CDR3 spans 13 residues. The CDR3 DNA follows: TGTGCCAGCAGCTCCTTGGGACAGAGTGAAGCTTTCTTT. Its translation: CASSSLGQSEAFF.

The chain recombines TRBV5-1 with TRBJ2-5; the D gene is possibly TRBD1 (6 bases). Per the germline V gene, CDR1 is SGHRS and CDR2 is YFSETQ. The CDR3 spans 16 residues. V lost 0 bases to trimming and J lost 1 base, with 13 bases between them. The DNA for the CDR3 is TGCGCCAGCAGCTTGGCGGGGACAAAGAGCCAAGAGACCCAGTACTTC. Protein: CASSLAGTKSQETQYF.

J is TRBJ2-5 and V is TRBV10-1; D unclear. The CDR3 spans 14 residues. Deletions cut 0 bases from V and 7 bases from J, with 12 bases between. CDR1 and CDR2 from the germline V gene are WNHNN and SYGVQD (reference sequence). CDR3 coding DNA: TGCGCCAGCAGTGAGTCGGGCACCGCCAGGACCCAGTACTTC. As protein: CASSESGTARTQYF.

The chain uses TRBV11-2 and TRBJ2-4, with TRBD2 identical over 7 bases. The germline CDR1 and CDR2 sequences are SGHAT and FQNNGV. The trim removed 0 bases at V and 0 bases at J, leaving 8 bases unmatched. The CDR3 extends over 18 amino acids. The CDR3 region is CASSLEMAPGGAKNIQYF. CDR3 DNA: TGTGCCAGCAGCTTAGAAATGGCCCCGGGGGGAGCCAAAAACATTCAGTACTTC.

The chain is built from TRBV7-8 and TRBJ2-1, with D perhaps TRBD2 (6 bases). The V gene lost 5 bases and the J gene lost 2 bases, with 19 bases spanning the gap. Looked up from germline, CDR1 is SGHVS and CDR2 is FQNEAQ. This CDR3 is 17 amino acids long. CDR3 DNA: TGTGCCAGCAGCGGAGGCGTATTCGCGGGGACCTACAATGAGCAGTTCTTC. It is translated as CASSGGVFAGTYNEQFF.

This clone has a handful of counts. This chain uses TRBV4-1 with TRBJ2-3, with TRBD2 matching 11 bases. Per germline, CDR1 MGHRA and CDR2 YSYEKL. This CDR3 comprises 17 residues. With 2 bases clipped from V and 2 bases from J, the junction kept 6 bases outside the gene matches. The CDR3 DNA reads as TGCGCCAGCAGCCAAATAGGACTAGCGGGTATCACAGATACGCAGTATTTT. Encoded protein: CASSQIGLAGITDTQYF.

V and J are TRBV5-6 and TRBJ2-2, with 11 nucleotides matching TRBD1. This CDR3 spans 15 amino acids. After removal of 4 bases from V and 3 bases from J, the junction contained 2 bases not matched to a gene. The germline gives CDR1 SGHDT, CDR2 YYEEEE. As DNA, the CDR3 is TGTGCCAGCAGCCGGGACAGGGGGGACACCGGGGAGCTGTTTTTT. Its protein product is CASSRDRGDTGELFF.

This clone was detected a few times. The rearrangement joins TRBV29-1 to TRBJ2-5; 7 positions match TRBD1. The ends lost 2 bases at V and 5 bases at J; junction bases unmatched: 8. From germline, CDR1 is SQVTM and CDR2 ANQGSEA. The CDR3 covers 14 residues. DNA for the CDR3: TGCAGCGTTGAACCACAGGGGACACGGGAGACCCAGTACTTC. Amino acids: CSVEPQGTRETQYF.

Concerning this clone itself: Additional DNA sequences in this sample encode the identical CDR3. The chain has TRBV6-5 and TRBJ1-5; 7 bases align to TRBD1. V dropped 5 bases and J dropped 6; count of bases not matched to a gene: 4. CDR1 MNHEY and CDR2 SVGAGI come from the germline V gene. The CDR3 is 13 residues long. The CDR3 spells CASSRGPGQPQHF. As DNA, the CDR3 is TGTGCCAGCAGTAGGGGGCCCGGTCAGCCCCAGCATTTT.

This clone was detected a few times. J is TRBJ2-7 and V is TRBV5-6; weak D call: TRBD1 (6 bases). CDR3 size: 15 residues. CDR1 is SGHDT, CDR2 YYEEEE, per germline. Trimming shortened V by 1 base and J by 0 bases, and 11 bases separated the two germline ends. The CDR3 sequence: CASSLNQGISYEQYF. CDR3 in DNA: TGTGCCAGCAGCTTGAACCAGGGGATCTCCTACGAGCAGTACTTC.

The chain joins TRBV11-3 to TRBJ2-7, with TRBD2 identical over 12 bases. There are 15 residues in the CDR3. V trimming: 3 bases; J trimming: 1 base; junction bases outside the gene matches: 1. Germline V gives CDR1 SGHNT, CDR2 YENEEA. As DNA, the CDR3 is TGTGCCAGCAGCTTTGGACTAGCGGGATCCTACGAGCAGTACTTC. It specifies CASSFGLAGSYEQYF.

This clone was detected a few times. Other DNA sequences from this sample encode an identical CDR3 as well. The chain has TRBV30 and TRBJ1-4; perhaps TRBD1 as D (6 bases). Germline CDR1 and CDR2: GTSNPN and SVGIG (reference sequence). Deletions cut 0 bases from V and 2 bases from J, with 7 bases between. The CDR3 has 14 amino acids. For the CDR3, the DNA is TGTGCCTGGAGTGTTCAGGGGACTAATGAAAAACTGTTTTTT. Translating it yields CAWSVQGTNEKLFF.

This clone was seen only a few times. The V gene is TRBV2, the J gene TRBJ2-7; 7 bases are shared with TRBD1. There are 13 residues in the CDR3. Germline V gives CDR1 SNHLY, CDR2 FYNNEI. V trimming: 7 bases; J trimming: 0 bases; junction bases outside the gene matches: 3. The CDR3 region is CASNRDSSYEQYF. For the CDR3, the DNA is TGTGCCAGCAACCGGGACAGCTCCTACGAGCAGTACTTC.

CDR3 loop: CASSRNRESGTGANVLTF. CDR3 DNA sequence: TGTGCCAGCAGCCGTAACAGGGAATCGGGCACTGGGGCCAACGTCCTGACTTTC. The V and J genes are TRBV5-4 and TRBJ2-6, with D perhaps TRBD1 (6 bases). The V end was cut by 4 bases, the J end by 2 bases, with 19 bases between. Germline lookup yields CDR1 SGHNT and CDR2 YYREEE (reference sequence). This CDR3 has 18 residues.

The gene calls are TRBV18 and TRBJ2-3, with 13 bases identical to TRBD2. The length of the CDR3 is 15 residues. V gave up 5 bases and J gave up 6 bases; unmatched junction bases: 5. CDR1 KGHSH and CDR2 LQKENI come from the germline V gene. CDR3 sequence reads: CASSGTSGKADTQYF. The CDR3 DNA reads TGTGCCAGCTCAGGGACTAGCGGGAAAGCGGATACGCAGTATTTT. Full variable domain (outside the CDR3, taken from reference TRBV18 and TRBJ2-3): NAGVMQNPRHLVRRRGQEARLRCSPMKGHSHVYWYRQLPEEGLKFMVYLQKENIIDESGMPKERFSAEFPKEGPSILRIQQVVRGDSAAYFCASSGTSGKADTQYFGPGTRLTVL.

V usage is TRBV10-3 and J usage is TRBJ2-7; 8 bases align to TRBD1. The CDR3 totals 16 residues. The germline V gene has CDR1 ENHRY and CDR2 SYGVKD. V was pared by 0 bases and J by 7 bases, with 11 bases of the junction left unmatched. For the CDR3, the DNA is TGTGCCATCAGTGAGTCGAGTTTCAGGGGGCGATGGGAGCAGTACTTC. It codes for CAISESSFRGRWEQYF.

J is TRBJ2-1 and V is TRBV5-4; TRBD1 aligns across 9 bases. Germline-derived CDR1 and CDR2 are SGHNT and YYREEE (reference sequence). The CDR3 extends over 15 amino acids. Unmatched junction bases numbered 8, after V lost 4 bases and J lost 6 bases. CDR3 DNA: TGTGCCAGCAGCCATCGGGACAGGGTCTCCAATGAGCAGTTCTTC. Translation: CASSHRDRVSNEQFF.

This clone came up a few times. The CDR3 DNA is TGCGCCAGCAGCCCGGGGGGAGGGGAAGAGCAGTACTTC. It specifies CASSPGGGEEQYF. This rearrangement joins TRBV5-1 to TRBJ2-7; 7 nucleotides agree with TRBD2. The V segment lost 4 bases and the J segment 7 bases; nucleotides outside the gene matches: 8. CDR3 length equals 13 residues. Germline-derived CDR1 and CDR2 are SGHRS and YFSETQ.

The J gene is TRBJ1-5, the V gene TRBV30, with D uncertain. The CDR3 has 15 amino acids. Germline CDR1 is GTSNPN and CDR2 is SVGIG (reference sequence). V gave up 4 bases and J gave up 2 bases, with 15 bases separating them. The CDR3 loop is CAWNLASGGNQPQHF. The CDR3, as DNA: TGTGCCTGGAACCTGGCAAGCGGTGGCAATCAGCCCCAGCATTTT. The variable domain in full, with the rest retrieved from reference TRBV30 and TRBJ1-5, is SQTIHQWPATLVQPVGSPLSLECTVEGTSNPNLYWYRQAAGRGLQLLFYSVGIGQISSEVPQNLSASRPQDRQFILSSKKLLLSDSGFYLCAWNLASGGNQPQHFGDGTRLSIL.

The chain employs TRBV25-1 and TRBJ2-7; D is possibly TRBD2 (5 bases). Per germline, CDR1 MGHDK and CDR2 SYGVNS. The CDR3 contains 14 residues. The V and J ends lost 10 bases and 1 base respectively, with 17 bases between them. The CDR3 here is CATLPRGGSYEQYF. CDR3 coding DNA: TGTGCCACCCTTCCCCGGGGTGGATCCTACGAGCAGTACTTC.